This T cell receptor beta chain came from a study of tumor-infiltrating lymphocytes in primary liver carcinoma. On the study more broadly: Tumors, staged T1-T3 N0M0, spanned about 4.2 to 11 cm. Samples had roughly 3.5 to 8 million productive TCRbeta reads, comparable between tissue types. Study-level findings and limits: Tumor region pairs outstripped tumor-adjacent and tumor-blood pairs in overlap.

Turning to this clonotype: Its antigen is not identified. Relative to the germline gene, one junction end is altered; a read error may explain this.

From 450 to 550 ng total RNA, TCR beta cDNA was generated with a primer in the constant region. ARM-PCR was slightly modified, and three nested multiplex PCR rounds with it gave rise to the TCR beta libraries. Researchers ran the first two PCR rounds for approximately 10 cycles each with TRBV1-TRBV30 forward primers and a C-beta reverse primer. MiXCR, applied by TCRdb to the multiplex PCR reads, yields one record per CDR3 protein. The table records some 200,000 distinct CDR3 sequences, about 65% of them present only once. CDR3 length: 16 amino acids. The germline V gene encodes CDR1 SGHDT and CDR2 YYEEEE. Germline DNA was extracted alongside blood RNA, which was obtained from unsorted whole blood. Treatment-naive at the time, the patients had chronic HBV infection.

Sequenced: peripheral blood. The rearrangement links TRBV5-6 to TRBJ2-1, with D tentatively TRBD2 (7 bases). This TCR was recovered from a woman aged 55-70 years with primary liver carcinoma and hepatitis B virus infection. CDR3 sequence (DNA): TGTGCCAACAGCTTTTGGGCGGGGGCCTCCTACAATGAGCAGTCCTTC. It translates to CANSFWAGASYNEQSF. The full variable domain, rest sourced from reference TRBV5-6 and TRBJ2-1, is DAGVTQSPTHLIKTRGQQVTLRCSPKSGHDTVSWYQQALGQGPQFIFQYYEEEERQRGNFPDRFSGHQFPNYSSELNVNALLLGDSALYLCANSFWAGASYNEQSFGPGTRLTVL.